These 4 T cell receptor beta chains were all obtained from the same sample, sequenced in a study of blood T cell repertoires in COVID-19. The method was immunoSEQ multiplex PCR; TCRdb's version includes in-frame clones alone and lacks a portion of them. The sample shows around 260,000 clones, just over 90% of them seen only once. Sequencing was done on a sample of peripheral blood. These receptors originate from a woman in her twenties or thirties with COVID-19, enrolled during active disease.

This rearrangement joins TRBV5-1 to TRBJ1-4, with D maybe TRBD1 (5 bases). Trimming stripped 0 bases from V and 3 bases from J, with 12 bases between. Germline CDR1 and CDR2: SGHRS and YFSETQ. This CDR3 contains 16 residues. For the CDR3, the DNA is TGCGCCAGCAGCTTGGGATCGACAGCATCTAATGAAAAACTGTTTTTT. As protein: CASSLGSTASNEKLFF. Complete variable domain (other parts from reference TRBV5-1 and TRBJ1-4): KAGVTQTPRYLIKTRGQQVTLSCSPISGHRSVSWYQQTPGQGLQFLFEYFSETQRNKGNFPGRFSGRQFSNSRSEMNVSTLELGDSALYLCASSLGSTASNEKLFFGSGTQLSVL.

This chain connects TRBV30 to TRBJ1-6; TRBD1 aligns across 7 bases. CDR1 is GTSNPN, CDR2 SVGIG, per germline (reference sequence). V trimming: 3 bases; J trimming: 3 bases; junction bases outside the gene matches: 5. The CDR3 contains 15 residues. For the CDR3, the DNA is TGTGCCTGGAGGGGGACAGTCAACTATAATTCACCCCTCCACTTT. It codes for CAWRGTVNYNSPLHF.

The rearrangement uses TRBV4-1 and TRBJ2-5, with D possibly TRBD2 on 5 matching bases. This CDR3 has 17 residues. Looked up from germline, CDR1 is MGHRA and CDR2 is YSYEKL. Deletions cut 0 bases from V and 3 bases from J, with 17 bases between. CDR3 DNA sequence: TGCGCCAGCAGCCAAGATTGGCAGGCCCAGCGGAAAGAGACCCAGTACTTC. Its translation: CASSQDWQAQRKETQYF.

This clone showed up just a few times. The rearrangement joins TRBV27 to TRBJ2-2; no definite D call. V was cut by 5 bases and J by 2 bases, with 6 bases left in between. CDR3 length equals 13 residues. Germline CDR1 MNHEY, CDR2 SMNVEV (reference sequence). The CDR3 here is CASSPHNTGELFF. The CDR3 coding sequence is TGTGCCAGCAGTCCCCATAACACCGGGGAGCTGTTTTTT.